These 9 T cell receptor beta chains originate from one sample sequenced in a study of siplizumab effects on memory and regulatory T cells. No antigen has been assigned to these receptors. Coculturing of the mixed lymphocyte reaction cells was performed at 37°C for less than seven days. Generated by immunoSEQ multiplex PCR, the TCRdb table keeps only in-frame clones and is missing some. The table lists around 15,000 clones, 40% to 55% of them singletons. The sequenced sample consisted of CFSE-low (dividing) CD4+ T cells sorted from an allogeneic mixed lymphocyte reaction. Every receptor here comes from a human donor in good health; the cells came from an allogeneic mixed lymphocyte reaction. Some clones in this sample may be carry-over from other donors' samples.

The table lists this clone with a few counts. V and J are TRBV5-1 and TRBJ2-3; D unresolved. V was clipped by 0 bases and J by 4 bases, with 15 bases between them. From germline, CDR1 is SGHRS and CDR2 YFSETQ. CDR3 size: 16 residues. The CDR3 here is CASSLDGVLGPDTQYF. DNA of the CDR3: TGCGCCAGCAGCTTGGATGGTGTCTTAGGCCCAGATACGCAGTATTTT.

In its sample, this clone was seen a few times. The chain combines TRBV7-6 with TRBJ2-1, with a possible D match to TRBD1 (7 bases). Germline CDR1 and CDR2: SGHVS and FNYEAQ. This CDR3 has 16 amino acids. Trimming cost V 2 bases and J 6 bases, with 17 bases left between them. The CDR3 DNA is TGTGCCAGCAGCTTATTTCAGGGGGGTGGGATCAATGAGCAGTTCTTC. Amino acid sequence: CASSLFQGGGINEQFF.

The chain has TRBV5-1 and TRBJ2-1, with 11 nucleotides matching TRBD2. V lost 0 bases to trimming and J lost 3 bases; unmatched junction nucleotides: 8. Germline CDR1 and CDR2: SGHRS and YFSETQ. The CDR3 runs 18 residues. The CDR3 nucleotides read TGCGCCAGCAGCTTGGGCCTTAGCGGGAGGGCCAGCTACAATGAGCAGTTCTTC. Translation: CASSLGLSGRASYNEQFF. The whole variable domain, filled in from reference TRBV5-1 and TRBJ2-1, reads KAGVTQTPRYLIKTRGQQVTLSCSPISGHRSVSWYQQTPGQGLQFLFEYFSETQRNKGNFPGRFSGRQFSNSRSEMNVSTLELGDSALYLCASSLGLSGRASYNEQFFGPGTRLTVL.

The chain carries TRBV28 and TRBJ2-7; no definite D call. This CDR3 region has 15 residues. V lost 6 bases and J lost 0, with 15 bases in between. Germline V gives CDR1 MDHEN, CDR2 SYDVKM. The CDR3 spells CASRLLTGSSYEQYF. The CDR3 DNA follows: TGTGCCAGCAGACTCTTGACGGGTAGCTCCTACGAGCAGTACTTC.

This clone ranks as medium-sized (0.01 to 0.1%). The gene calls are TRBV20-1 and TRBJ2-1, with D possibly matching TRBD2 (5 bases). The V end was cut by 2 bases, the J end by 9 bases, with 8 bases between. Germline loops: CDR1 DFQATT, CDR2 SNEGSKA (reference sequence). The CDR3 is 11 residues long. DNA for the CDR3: TGCAGTGCTAGAACTGGGAGTGAGCAGTTCTTC. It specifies CSARTGSEQFF.

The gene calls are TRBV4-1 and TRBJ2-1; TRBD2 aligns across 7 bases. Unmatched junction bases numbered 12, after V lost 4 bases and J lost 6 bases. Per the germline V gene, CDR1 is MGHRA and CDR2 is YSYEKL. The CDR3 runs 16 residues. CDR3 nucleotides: TGCGCCAGCAGCCGGGCGGGAGCAGGTATCGGCAATGAGCAGTTCTTC. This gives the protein CASSRAGAGIGNEQFF.

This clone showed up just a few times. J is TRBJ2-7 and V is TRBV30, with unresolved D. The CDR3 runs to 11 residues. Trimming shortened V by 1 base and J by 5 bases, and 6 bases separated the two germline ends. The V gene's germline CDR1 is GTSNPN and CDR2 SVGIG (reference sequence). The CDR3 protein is CAWSDGNEQYF. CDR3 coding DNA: TGTGCCTGGAGTGACGGAAACGAGCAGTACTTC. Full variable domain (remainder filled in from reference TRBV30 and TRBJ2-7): SQTIHQWPATLVQPVGSPLSLECTVEGTSNPNLYWYRQAAGRGLQLLFYSVGIGQISSEVPQNLSASRPQDRQFILSSKKLLLSDSGFYLCAWSDGNEQYFGPGTRLTVT.

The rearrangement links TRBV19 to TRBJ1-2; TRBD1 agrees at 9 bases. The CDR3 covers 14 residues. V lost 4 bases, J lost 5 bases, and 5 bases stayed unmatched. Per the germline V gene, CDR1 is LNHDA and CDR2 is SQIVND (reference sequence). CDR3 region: CASSSRDRVYGYTF. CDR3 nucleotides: TGTGCCAGTAGTAGCCGGGACAGGGTATATGGCTACACCTTC.

CDR3 residues: CASSFSGAVAYNEQFF. As DNA, the CDR3 is TGTGCCAGCAGCTTCTCAGGGGCCGTGGCCTACAATGAGCAGTTCTTC. The J gene is TRBJ2-1, the V gene TRBV7-3; D is possibly TRBD1 (6 bases). Germline CDR1 and CDR2: SGHTA and FQGTGA. The CDR3 spans 16 residues. V was clipped by 3 bases and J by 2 bases, with 14 bases between them.